This TCR beta chain stems from a study of graft-versus-host responses after intestinal transplantation. For the study at large: Recipients obtained multivisceral, liver-intestinal, or isolated intestinal transplants. Anti-thymocyte globulin was used for induction in all recipients, who then took tacrolimus and steroids for roughly 3 years. Study-level points and caveats: Detection of GvH clones occurred in recipient marrow, and some had their first appearance in ileum or blood. Allografts of one patient group, those with graft-donor T cell macrochimerism, had high graft-versus-host to host-versus-graft clonal ratios.

As concerns this clone: Its antigen is as yet unknown.

Repertoires were generated with immunoSEQ multiplex PCR, while TCRdb's copy carries only in-frame clones and drops some. The sample holds some 120,000 clones, around 92% seen once. The length of the CDR3 is 16 residues. V lost 3 bases and J lost 3; bases outside the gene matches: 6. The germline V gene encodes CDR1 MNHEY and CDR2 SMNVEV (reference sequence). The rearrangement joins TRBV27 to TRBJ2-5; 11 nucleotides align to TRBD2. The specimen comprised unstimulated CD8+ T cells sorted from spleen or lymph node cells, sampled before transplant. The receptor comes from a human donor who was the organ donor for an intestinal transplant. The CDR3 DNA reads as TGTGCCAGCAGTTTTGGGCTAGCGGGAGGTAAAGAGACCCAGTACTTC. This translates into CASSFGLAGGKETQYF.